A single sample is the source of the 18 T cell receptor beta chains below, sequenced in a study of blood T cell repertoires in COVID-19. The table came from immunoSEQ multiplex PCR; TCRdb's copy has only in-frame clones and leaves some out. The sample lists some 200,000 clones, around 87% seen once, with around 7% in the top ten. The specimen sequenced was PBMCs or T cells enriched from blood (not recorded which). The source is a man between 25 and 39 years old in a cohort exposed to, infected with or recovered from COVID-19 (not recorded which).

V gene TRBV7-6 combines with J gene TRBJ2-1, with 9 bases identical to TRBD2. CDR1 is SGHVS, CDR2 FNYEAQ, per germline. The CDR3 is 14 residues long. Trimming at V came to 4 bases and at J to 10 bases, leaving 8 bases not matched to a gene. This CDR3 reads CASSSRTSEGEQFF. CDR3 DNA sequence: TGTGCCAGCAGCTCCAGGACTAGCGAAGGGGAGCAGTTCTTC.

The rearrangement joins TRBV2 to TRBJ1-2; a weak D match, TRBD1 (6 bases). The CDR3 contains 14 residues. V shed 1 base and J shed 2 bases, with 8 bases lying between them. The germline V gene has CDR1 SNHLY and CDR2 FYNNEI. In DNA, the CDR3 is TGTGCCAGCAGTGAAGGGACAGTCAACTATGGCTACACCTTC. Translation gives CASSEGTVNYGYTF.

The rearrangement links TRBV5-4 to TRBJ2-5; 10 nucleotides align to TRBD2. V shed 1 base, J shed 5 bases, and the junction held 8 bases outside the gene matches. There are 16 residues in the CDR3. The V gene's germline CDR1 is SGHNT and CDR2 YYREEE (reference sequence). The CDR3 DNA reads TGTGCCAGCAGCTTGAGTAGCGGGAGGTCGGGGGAGACCCAGTACTTC. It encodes CASSLSSGRSGETQYF. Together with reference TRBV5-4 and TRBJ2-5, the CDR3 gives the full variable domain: ETGVTQSPTHLIKTRGQQVTLRCSSQSGHNTVSWYQQALGQGPQFIFQYYREEENGRGNFPPRFSGLQFPNYSSELNVNALELDDSALYLCASSLSSGRSGETQYFGPGTRLLVL.

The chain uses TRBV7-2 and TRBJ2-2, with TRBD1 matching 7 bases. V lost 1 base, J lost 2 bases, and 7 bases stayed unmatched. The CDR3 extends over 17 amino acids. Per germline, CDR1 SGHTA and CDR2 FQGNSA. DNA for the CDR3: TGTGCCAGCAGCTTAGGTGCCAGGGGGAGAAACACCGGGGAGCTGTTTTTT. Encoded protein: CASSLGARGRNTGELFF.

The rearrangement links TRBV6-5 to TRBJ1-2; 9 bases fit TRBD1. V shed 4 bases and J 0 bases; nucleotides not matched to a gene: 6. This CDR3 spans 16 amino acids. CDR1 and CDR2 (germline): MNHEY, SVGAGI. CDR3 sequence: CASSWDRALANYGYTF. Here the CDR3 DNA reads TGTGCCAGCAGTTGGGACAGGGCCCTAGCTAACTATGGCTACACCTTC.

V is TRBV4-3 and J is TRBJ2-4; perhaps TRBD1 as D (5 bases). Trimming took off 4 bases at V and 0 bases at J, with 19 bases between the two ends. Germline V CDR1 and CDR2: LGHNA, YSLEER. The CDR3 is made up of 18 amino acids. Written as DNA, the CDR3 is TGCGCCAGCAGCCTCGTCTACTCCAGGACACGAGCCAAAAACATTCAGTACTTC. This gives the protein CASSLVYSRTRAKNIQYF.

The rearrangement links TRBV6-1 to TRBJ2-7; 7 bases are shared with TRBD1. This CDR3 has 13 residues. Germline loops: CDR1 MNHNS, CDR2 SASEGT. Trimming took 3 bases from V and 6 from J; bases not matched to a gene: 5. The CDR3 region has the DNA TGTGCCAGCAGTGATACAGGGGTGAGCGAGCAGTACTTC. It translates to CASSDTGVSEQYF.

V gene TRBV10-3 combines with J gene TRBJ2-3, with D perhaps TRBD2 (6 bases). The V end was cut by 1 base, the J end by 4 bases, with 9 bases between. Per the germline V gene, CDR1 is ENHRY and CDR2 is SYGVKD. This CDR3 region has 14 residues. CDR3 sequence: CAISEYGTSDTQYF. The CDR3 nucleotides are TGTGCCATCAGTGAGTATGGGACTTCAGATACGCAGTATTTT.

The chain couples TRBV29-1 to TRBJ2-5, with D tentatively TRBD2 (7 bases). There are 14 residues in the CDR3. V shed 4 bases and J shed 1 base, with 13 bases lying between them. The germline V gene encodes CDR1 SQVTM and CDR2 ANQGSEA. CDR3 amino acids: CSVGAGARQETQYF. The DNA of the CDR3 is TGCAGCGTTGGGGCGGGGGCGCGCCAAGAGACCCAGTACTTC.

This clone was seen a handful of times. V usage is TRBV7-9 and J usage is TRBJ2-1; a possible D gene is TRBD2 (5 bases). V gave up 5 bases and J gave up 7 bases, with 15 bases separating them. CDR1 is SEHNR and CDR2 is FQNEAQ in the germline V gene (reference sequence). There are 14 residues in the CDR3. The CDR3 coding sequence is TGTGCCAGCAGCCCCCTAACGGGGAGAAATGAGCAGTTCTTC. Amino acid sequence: CASSPLTGRNEQFF.

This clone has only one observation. CDR3: CASSVGGVGGTDTQYF. The CDR3 DNA sequence: TGTGCCAGCAGCGTTGGGGGGGTAGGCGGCACAGATACGCAGTATTTT. J is TRBJ2-3 and V is TRBV9; 7 bases map to TRBD2. CDR1 is SGDLS, CDR2 YYNGEE, per germline. The CDR3 totals 16 residues. Trimming at V came to 2 bases and at J to 1 base, leaving 7 bases not matched to a gene.

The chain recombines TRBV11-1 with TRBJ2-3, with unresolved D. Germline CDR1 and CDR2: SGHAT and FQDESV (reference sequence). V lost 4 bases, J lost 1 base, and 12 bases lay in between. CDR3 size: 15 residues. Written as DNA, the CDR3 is TGTGCCAGCAGCTCCTCGCGGTTTGGCACAGATACGCAGTATTTT. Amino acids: CASSSSRFGTDTQYF.

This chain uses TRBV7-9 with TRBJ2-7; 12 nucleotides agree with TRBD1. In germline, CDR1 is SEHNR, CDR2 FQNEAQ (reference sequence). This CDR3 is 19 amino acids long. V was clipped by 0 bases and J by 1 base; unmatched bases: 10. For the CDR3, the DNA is TGTGCCAGCAGCTTAGCGCCCGGGACAGGGGGCTTTCGATCCTACGAGCAGTACTTC. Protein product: CASSLAPGTGGFRSYEQYF. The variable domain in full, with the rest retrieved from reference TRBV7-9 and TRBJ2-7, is DTGVSQNPRHKITKRGQNVTFRCDPISEHNRLYWYRQTLGQGPEFLTYFQNEAQLEKSRLLSDRFSAERPKGSFSTLEIQRTEQGDSAMYLCASSLAPGTGGFRSYEQYFGPGTRLTVT.

The CDR3 region has the DNA TGTGCCAGCATGAATGCAGTCTACGAGCAGTACTTC. As protein: CASMNAVYEQYF. V usage is TRBV2 and J usage is TRBJ2-7; D is unresolved. CDR1 is SNHLY and CDR2 is FYNNEI in the germline V gene. The CDR3 contains 12 residues. Between the trimmed V and J ends, which lost 7 bases and 3 bases, there was a span of 10 bases.

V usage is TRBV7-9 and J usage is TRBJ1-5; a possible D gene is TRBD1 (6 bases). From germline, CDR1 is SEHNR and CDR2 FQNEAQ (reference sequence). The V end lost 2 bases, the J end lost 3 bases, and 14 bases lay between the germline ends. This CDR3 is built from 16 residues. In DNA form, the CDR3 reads TGTGCCAGCAGCTTAACTTCGGGACAAATCAATCAGCCCCAGCATTTT. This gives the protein CASSLTSGQINQPQHF.

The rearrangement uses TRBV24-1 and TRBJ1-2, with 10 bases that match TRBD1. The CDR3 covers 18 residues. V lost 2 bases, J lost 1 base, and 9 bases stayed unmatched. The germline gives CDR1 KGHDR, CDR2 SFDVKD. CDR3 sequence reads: CATSDSDRDRGNNYGYTF. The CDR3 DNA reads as TGTGCCACCAGTGATTCGGACCGGGACAGGGGAAATAACTATGGCTACACCTTC.

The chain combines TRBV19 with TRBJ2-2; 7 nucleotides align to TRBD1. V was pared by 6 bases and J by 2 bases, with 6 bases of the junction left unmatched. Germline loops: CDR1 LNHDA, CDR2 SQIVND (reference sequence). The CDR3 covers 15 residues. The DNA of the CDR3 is TGTGCCAGTAGGGCGCAGGGGGTCAACACCGGGGAGCTGTTTTTT. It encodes CASRAQGVNTGELFF.

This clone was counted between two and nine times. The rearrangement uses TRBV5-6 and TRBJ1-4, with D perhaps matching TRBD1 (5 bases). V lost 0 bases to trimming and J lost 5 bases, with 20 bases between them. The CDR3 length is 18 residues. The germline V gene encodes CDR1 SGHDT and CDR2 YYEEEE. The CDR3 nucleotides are TGTGCCAGCAGCTTGGCTGGACACCTGGGCGACCCAAATGAAAAACTGTTTTTT. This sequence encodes CASSLAGHLGDPNEKLFF. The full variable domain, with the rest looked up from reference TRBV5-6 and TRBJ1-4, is DAGVTQSPTHLIKTRGQQVTLRCSPKSGHDTVSWYQQALGQGPQFIFQYYEEEERQRGNFPDRFSGHQFPNYSSELNVNALLLGDSALYLCASSLAGHLGDPNEKLFFGSGTQLSVL.